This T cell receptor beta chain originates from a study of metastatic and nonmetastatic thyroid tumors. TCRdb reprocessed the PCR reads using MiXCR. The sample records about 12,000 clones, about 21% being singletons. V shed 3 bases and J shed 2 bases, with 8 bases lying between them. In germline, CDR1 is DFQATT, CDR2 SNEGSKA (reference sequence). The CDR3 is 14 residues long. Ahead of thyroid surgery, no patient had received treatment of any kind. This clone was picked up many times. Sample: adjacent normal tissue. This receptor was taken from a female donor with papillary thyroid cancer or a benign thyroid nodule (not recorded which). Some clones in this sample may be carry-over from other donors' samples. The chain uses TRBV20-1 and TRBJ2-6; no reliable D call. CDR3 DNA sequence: TGCAGTGCTAGGACTGCCCCTGGGGCCAACGTCCTGACTTTC. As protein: CSARTAPGANVLTF.